This note documents a single T cell receptor beta chain sequence. Its antigen is not known. The data are from a study of early stage breast cancer tumors. The CDR3 is made up of 12 amino acids. Between the trimmed V and J ends, which lost 6 bases and 2 bases, there was a span of 5 bases. Germline assignment: CDR1 MDHEN and CDR2 SYDVKM. Notes on the study in general: Enriched TCRB sequences shared across patients were mostly commonly generated sequences.

Blood replicates held 0.5 ug DNA, tumor or normal breast about 1.5 ug, two each. Produced via immunoSEQ multiplex PCR; TCRdb's table is partial and in-frame only. The sample lists some 48,000 clones, about 80% occurring once. This clonotype was sampled from a person aged 45 to 60 with breast cancer. Sequenced sample: blood. The chain uses TRBV28 and TRBJ1-5; no firm D call. CDR3 residues: CASRSRNQPQHF. DNA for the CDR3: TGTGCCAGCAGATCCCGCAATCAGCCCCAGCATTTT.